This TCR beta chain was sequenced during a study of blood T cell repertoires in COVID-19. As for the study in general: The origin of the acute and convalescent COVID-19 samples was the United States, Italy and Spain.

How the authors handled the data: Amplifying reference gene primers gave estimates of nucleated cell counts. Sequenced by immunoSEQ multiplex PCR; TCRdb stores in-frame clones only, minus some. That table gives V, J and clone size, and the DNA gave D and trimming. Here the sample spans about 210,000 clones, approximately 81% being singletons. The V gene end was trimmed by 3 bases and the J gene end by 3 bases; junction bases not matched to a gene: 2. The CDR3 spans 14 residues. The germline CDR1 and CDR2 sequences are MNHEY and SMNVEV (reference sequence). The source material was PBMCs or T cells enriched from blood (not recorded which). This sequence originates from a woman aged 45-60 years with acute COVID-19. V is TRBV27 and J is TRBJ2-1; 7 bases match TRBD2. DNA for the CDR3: TGTGCCAGCAGTTTGAGCGGGGACTACAATGAGCAGTTCTTC. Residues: CASSLSGDYNEQFF.